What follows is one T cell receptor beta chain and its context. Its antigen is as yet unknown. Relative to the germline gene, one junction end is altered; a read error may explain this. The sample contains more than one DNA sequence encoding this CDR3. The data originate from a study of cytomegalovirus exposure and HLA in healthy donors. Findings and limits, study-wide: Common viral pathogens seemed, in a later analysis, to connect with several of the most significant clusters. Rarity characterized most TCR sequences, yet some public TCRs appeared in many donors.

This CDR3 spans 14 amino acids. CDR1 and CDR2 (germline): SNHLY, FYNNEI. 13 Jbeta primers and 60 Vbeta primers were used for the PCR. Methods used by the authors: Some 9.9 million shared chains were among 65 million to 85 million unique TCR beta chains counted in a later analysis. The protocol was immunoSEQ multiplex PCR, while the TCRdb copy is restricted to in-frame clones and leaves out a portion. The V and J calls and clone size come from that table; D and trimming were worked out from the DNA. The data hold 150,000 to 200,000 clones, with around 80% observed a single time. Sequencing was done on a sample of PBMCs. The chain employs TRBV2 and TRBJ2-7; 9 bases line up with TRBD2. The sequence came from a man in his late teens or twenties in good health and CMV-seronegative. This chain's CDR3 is CASSGLARDYEQYF. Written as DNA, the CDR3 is TGCGCCAGCAGTGGACTAGCGAGGGACTACGAGCAGTACTTC.